The rows below give T cell receptor beta chains drawn from one sample of a study of T cell changes during pregnancy in multiple sclerosis. Assay used: immunoSEQ multiplex PCR; TCRdb lists only in-frame clones, some missing. The sample carries around 80,000 clones, 90% to 95% recorded once. The sample here was peripheral blood, taken in the second trimester of pregnancy. The receptors originated from a female donor with multiple sclerosis, enrolled in a pregnancy study. Both conserved end residues are part of each CDR3.

v_gene: TRBV10-3
j_gene: TRBJ2-3
CDR3aa: CAISERLAGEKSTDTQYF

v_gene: TRBV15
j_gene: TRBJ2-1
CDR3aa: CATSRRGGSYNEQFF

v_gene: TRBV9
j_gene: TRBJ2-3
CDR3aa: CASSVELLAGAGRDTQYF

v_gene: TRBV5-4
j_gene: TRBJ2-1
CDR3aa: CASSLVRLAGEVNEQFF

v_gene: TRBV5-5
j_gene: TRBJ2-7
CDR3aa: CASSLRGGRELSSYEQYF

v_gene: TRBV7-6
j_gene: TRBJ2-3
CDR3aa: CASSSGLAGGYGSTDTQYF

v_gene: TRBV7-8
j_gene: TRBJ2-3
CDR3aa: CASRGMGRGGRADTQYF

v_gene: TRBV7-8
j_gene: TRBJ2-2
CDR3aa: CASSSGLVGGELFF

v_gene: TRBV5-5
j_gene: TRBJ2-7
CDR3aa: CASSSVLAGVYEQYF

v_gene: TRBV27
j_gene: TRBJ1-2
CDR3aa: CASSLFPGTNYGYTF